This T cell receptor beta chain stems from a study of T cells in Graves' hyperthyroidism and ophthalmopathy. Regarding the study as a whole: A model using 13 V-J features told ophthalmopathy apart from stable hyperthyroidism. In validation, the model predicted ophthalmopathy. These predictions came a median roughly 6 months before onset. Blood also showed most of the thyroid clonotypes that were expanded above 0.001.

Among the patients, aged 18 to 65, hyperthyroidism was newly diagnosed and had lasted under 2 months. A note on this clonotype: The target antigen is unknown.

The TCR beta CDR3 regions underwent amplification using RNA transcripts as the source. First-round RT-PCR targeting the TCR CDR3 was performed with the HTBI primer set. TCRdb processed the multiplex PCR reads anew with MiXCR; each CDR3 protein has one entry. The table has fewer than 350,000 distinct CDR3 sequences, about 21% seen once; the top ten hold 50%. The TCR originated in a woman aged 50 to 60 with Graves' hyperthyroidism. The sequencing input was blood.

The CDR3 loop reads CASSLAPTTGEGYTF. The CDR3 DNA reads TGTGCCAGCAGCTTAGCTCCTACGACAGGGGAAGGCTACACCTTC. J is TRBJ1-2 and V is TRBV7-9, with 8 bases that match TRBD1. This CDR3 contains 15 residues. Trimming cost V 0 bases and J 8 bases; bases outside gene matches: 8. The germline V gene has CDR1 SEHNR and CDR2 FQNEAQ (reference sequence).